The clone carrying this T cell receptor (beta chain) was observed at least ten times. In TCRdb, the PCR reads were re-called with MiXCR into one record per CDR3 protein. The data show roughly 320,000 distinct CDR3 sequences, roughly 23% seen once. This specimen belongs to a study of molecular identifiers for immune sequencing clone quantification. Study overall: With replicates, the RNA of about 20,000 or 100,000 naive CD8 cells was split five ways and four were sequenced.

Germline V gene sequence: CDR1 MNHNS, CDR2 SASEGT. This CDR3 contains 17 residues. V was pared by 7 bases and J by 1 base, with 22 bases between. With 10%, 30% or 50% of RNA, about 20,000 to 1,000,000 naive CD8 T cells were sequenced. Sequencing was done on a sample of naive CD8+ T cells from blood, with Jurkat cell RNA spiked in. Subset defined: FACS-sorted CD8+CD4-CCR7+CD45RA+ naive T cells. The chain employs TRBV6-1 and TRBJ1-1; D might be TRBD1 (5 bases). This sequence was found in a human donor in good health. Some libraries in this study had Jurkat cell RNA spiked in. The CDR3 nucleotides read TGTGCCAGCATTGATGAGTCGGAGGGGCCCAGGAACACTGAAGCTTTCTTT. It yields the protein CASIDESEGPRNTEAFF.